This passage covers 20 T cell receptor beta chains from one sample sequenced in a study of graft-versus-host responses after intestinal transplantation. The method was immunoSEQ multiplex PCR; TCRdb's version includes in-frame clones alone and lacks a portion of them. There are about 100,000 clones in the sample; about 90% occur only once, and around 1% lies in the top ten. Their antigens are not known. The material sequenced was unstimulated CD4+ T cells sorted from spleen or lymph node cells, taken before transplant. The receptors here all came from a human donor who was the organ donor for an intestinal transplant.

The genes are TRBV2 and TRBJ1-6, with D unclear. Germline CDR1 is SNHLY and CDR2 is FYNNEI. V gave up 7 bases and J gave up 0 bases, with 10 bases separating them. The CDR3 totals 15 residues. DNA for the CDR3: TGTGCCAGCAATAAGGAGAGCTCCTATAATTCACCCCTCCACTTT. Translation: CASNKESSYNSPLHF. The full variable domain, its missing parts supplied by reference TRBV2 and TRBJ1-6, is EPEVTQTPSHQVTQMGQEVILRCVPISNHLYFYWYRQILGQKVEFLVSFYNNEISEKSEIFDDQFSVERPDGSNFTLKIRSTKLEDSAMYFCASNKESSYNSPLHFGNGTRLTVT.

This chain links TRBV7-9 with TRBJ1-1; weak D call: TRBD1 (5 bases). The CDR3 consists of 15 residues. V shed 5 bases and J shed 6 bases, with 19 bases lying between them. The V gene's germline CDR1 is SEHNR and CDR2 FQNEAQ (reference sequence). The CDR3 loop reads CASSQHSTVLSEAFF. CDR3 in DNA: TGTGCCAGCAGCCAACATTCGACAGTCCTCTCTGAAGCTTTCTTT.

CDR3 region: CASSVIAGGSRTDTQYF. CDR3 DNA sequence: TGTGCCAGCAGTGTCATAGCGGGGGGCTCACGGACAGATACGCAGTATTTT. The chain links TRBV28 to TRBJ2-3; 10 nucleotides align to TRBD2. This CDR3 has 17 amino acids. The germline V gene encodes CDR1 MDHEN and CDR2 SYDVKM. V lost 5 bases and J lost 3; bases outside the gene matches: 11.

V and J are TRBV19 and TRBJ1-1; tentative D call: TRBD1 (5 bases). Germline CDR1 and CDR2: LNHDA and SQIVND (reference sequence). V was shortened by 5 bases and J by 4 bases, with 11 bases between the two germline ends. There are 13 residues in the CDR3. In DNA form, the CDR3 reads TGTGCCAGTAGTGGGCAGGGCGGCACTGAAGCTTTCTTT. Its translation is CASSGQGGTEAFF. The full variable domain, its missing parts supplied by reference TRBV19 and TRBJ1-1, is DGGITQSPKYLFRKEGQNVTLSCEQNLNHDAMYWYRQDPGQGLRLIYYSQIVNDFQKGDIAEGYSVSREKKESFPLTVTSAQKNPTAFYLCASSGQGGTEAFFGQGTRLTVV.

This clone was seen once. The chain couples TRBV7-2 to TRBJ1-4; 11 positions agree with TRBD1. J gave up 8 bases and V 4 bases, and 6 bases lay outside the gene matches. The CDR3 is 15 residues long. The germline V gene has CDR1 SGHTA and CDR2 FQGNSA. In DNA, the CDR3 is TGTGCCAGCAGCTCTGGACAGGGGGCAGGAGAAAAACTGTTTTTT. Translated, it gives CASSSGQGAGEKLFF. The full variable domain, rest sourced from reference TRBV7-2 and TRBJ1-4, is GAGVSQSPSNKVTEKGKDVELRCDPISGHTALYWYRQSLGQGLEFLIYFQGNSAPDKSGLPSDRFSAERTGGSVSTLTIQRTQQEDSAVYLCASSSGQGAGEKLFFGSGTQLSVL.

In DNA form, the CDR3 reads TGTGCCAGCAGCTTAGGCGAGCAGGGCGGTGTTCAGTTCTTC. This sequence encodes CASSLGEQGGVQFF. The J gene is TRBJ2-1, the V gene TRBV7-2, with D perhaps matching TRBD1 (5 bases). The CDR3 sequence is 14 residues long. Germline CDR1 SGHTA, CDR2 FQGNSA. Trimming took 1 base from V and 13 from J, leaving 17 bases between them. Filled out from reference TRBV7-2 and TRBJ2-1, the complete variable domain reads GAGVSQSPSNKVTEKGKDVELRCDPISGHTALYWYRQSLGQGLEFLIYFQGNSAPDKSGLPSDRFSAERTGGSVSTLTIQRTQQEDSAVYLCASSLGEQGGVQFFGPGTRLTVL.

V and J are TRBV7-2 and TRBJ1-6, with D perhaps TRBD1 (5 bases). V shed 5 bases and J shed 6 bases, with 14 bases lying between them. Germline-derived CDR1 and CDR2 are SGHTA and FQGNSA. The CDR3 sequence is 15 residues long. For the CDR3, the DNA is TGTGCCAGCAGCGGCCGGGGCCAGGTTAATTCACCCCTCCACTTT. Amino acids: CASSGRGQVNSPLHF.

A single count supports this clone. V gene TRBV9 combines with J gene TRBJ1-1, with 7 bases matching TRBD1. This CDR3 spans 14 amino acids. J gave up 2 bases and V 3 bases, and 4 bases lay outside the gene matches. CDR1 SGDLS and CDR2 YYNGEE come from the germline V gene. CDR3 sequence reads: CASSGGDRNTEAFF. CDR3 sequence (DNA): TGTGCCAGCAGCGGGGGGGACAGAAACACTGAAGCTTTCTTT. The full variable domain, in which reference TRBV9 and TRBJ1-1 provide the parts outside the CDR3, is DSGVTQTPKHLITATGQRVTLRCSPRSGDLSVYWYQQSLDQGLQFLIQYYNGEERAKGNILERFSAQQFPDLHSELNLSSLELGDSALYFCASSGGDRNTEAFFGQGTRLTVV.

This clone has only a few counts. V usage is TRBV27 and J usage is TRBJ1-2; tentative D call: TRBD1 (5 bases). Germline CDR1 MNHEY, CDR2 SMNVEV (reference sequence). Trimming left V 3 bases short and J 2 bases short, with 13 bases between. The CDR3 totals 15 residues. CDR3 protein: CASSFSSTENYGYTF. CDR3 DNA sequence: TGTGCCAGCAGTTTTTCCTCGACAGAGAACTATGGCTACACCTTC.

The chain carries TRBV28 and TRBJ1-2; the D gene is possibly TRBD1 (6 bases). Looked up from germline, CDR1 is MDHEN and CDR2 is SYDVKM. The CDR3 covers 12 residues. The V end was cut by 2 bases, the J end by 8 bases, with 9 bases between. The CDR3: CASSLAGGGYTF. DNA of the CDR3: TGTGCCAGCAGTTTAGCTGGGGGCGGCTACACCTTC.

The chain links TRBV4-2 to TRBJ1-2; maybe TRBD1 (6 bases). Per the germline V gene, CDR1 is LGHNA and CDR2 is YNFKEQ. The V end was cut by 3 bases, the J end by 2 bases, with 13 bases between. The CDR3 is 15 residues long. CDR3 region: CASSQAGQPNYGYTF. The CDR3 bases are TGTGCCAGCAGCCAGGCCGGACAGCCGAACTATGGCTACACCTTC.

As DNA, the CDR3 is TGTGCCAGCAGCGCGACAGGGGGCGTTCTTTCAGATACGCAGTATTTT. Translating gives CASSATGGVLSDTQYF. The chain carries TRBV7-8 and TRBJ2-3; TRBD1 aligns across 10 bases. V was clipped by 5 bases and J by 4 bases; unmatched bases: 9. The germline gives CDR1 SGHVS, CDR2 FQNEAQ. The CDR3 has 16 amino acids.

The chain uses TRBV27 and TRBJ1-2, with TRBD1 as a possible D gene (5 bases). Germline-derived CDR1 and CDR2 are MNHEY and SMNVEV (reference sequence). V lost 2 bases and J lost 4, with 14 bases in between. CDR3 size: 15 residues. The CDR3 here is CASSLHGGALYGYTF. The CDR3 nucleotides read TGTGCCAGCAGTTTACATGGCGGGGCCCTCTATGGCTACACCTTC.

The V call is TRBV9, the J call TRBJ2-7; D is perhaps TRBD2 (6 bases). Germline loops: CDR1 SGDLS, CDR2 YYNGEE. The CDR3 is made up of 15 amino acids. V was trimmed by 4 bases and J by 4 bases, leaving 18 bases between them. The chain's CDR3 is CASSSQAGSGYEQYF. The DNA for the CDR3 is TGTGCCAGCAGCTCCCAGGCGGGGTCAGGGTACGAGCAGTACTTC.

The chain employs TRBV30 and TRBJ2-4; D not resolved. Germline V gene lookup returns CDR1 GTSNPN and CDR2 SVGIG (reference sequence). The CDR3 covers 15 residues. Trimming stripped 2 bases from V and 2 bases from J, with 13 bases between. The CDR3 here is CAWSWVESTKNIQYF. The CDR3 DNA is TGTGCCTGGAGTTGGGTCGAGAGTACCAAAAACATTCAGTACTTC.

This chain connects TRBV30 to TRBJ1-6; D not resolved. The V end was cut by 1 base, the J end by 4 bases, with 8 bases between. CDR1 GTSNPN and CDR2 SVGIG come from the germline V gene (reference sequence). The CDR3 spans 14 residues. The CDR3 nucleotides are TGTGCCTGGAGTGAGCCGGGGTATAATTCACCCCTCCACTTT. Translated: CAWSEPGYNSPLHF.

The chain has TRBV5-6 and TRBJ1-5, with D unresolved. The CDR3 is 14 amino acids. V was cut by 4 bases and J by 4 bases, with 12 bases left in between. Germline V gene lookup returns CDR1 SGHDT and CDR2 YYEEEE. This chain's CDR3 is CASSTASENQPQHF. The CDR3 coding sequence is TGTGCCAGCAGCACTGCTTCGGAGAATCAGCCCCAGCATTTT. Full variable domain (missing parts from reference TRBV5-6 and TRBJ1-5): DAGVTQSPTHLIKTRGQQVTLRCSPKSGHDTVSWYQQALGQGPQFIFQYYEEEERQRGNFPDRFSGHQFPNYSSELNVNALLLGDSALYLCASSTASENQPQHFGDGTRLSIL.

This CDR3 is CASSPTFSGGARTGELFF. The DNA of the CDR3 is TGTGCCAGCAGTCCGACCTTTAGCGGGGGGGCCAGAACCGGGGAGCTGTTTTTT. The V gene is TRBV28, the J gene TRBJ2-2, with 11 bases that match TRBD2. The CDR3 has 18 amino acids. CDR1 is MDHEN and CDR2 is SYDVKM in the germline V gene. J was trimmed by 5 bases and V by 5 bases; bases with no gene match: 13.

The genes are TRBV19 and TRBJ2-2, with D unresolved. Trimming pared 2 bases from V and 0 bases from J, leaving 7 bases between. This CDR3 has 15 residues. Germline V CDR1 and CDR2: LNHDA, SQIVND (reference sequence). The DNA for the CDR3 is TGTGCCAGTAGTATAATACCAGCGAACACCGGGGAGCTGTTTTTT. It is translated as CASSIIPANTGELFF.

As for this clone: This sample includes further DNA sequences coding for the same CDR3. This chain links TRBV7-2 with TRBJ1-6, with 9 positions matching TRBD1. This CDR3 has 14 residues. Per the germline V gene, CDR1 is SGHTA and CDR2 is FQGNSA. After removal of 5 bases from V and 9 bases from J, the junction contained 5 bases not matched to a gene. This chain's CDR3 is CASSPTGGSSPLHF. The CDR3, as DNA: TGTGCCAGCAGCCCAACAGGGGGCTCTTCACCCCTCCACTTT.